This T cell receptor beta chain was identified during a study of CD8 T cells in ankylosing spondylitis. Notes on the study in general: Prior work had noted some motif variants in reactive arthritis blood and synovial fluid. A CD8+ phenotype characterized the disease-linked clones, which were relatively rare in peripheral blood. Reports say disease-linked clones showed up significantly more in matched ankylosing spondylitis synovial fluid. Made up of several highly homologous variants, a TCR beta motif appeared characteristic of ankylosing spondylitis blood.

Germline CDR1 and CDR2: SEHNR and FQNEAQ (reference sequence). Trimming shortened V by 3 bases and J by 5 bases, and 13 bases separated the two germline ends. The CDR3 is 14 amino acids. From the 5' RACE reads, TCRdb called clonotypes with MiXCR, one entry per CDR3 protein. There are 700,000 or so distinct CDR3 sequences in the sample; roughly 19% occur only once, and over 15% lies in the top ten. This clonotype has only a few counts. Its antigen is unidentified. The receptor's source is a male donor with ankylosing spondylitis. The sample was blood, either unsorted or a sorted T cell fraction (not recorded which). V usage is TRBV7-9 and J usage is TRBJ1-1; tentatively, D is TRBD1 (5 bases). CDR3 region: CASSFGGEGTEAFF. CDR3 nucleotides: TGTGCCAGCAGCTTCGGAGGGGAGGGGACTGAAGCTTTCTTT.